This T cell receptor (beta chain) was profiled in a study of T cells in localized non-small cell lung cancer. Profiling relied on immunoSEQ multiplex PCR, and the TCRdb table lists in-frame clones only, not all of them. The repertoire includes nearly 6,000 clones, approximately 22% of them detected once, and roughly 10% sits in the top ten. In its sample, this clone was seen a few times. Germline V gene lookup returns CDR1 SGDLS and CDR2 YYNGEE. The CDR3 is made up of 16 amino acids. V was shortened by 4 bases and J by 1 base, with 15 bases between the two germline ends. This receptor was identified in a female donor over 55 with stage I lung adenocarcinoma. The chain couples TRBV9 to TRBJ2-1, with a possible D match to TRBD1 (6 bases). The sample in question was lung tumor tissue, obtained before any cancer treatment. The CDR3 sequence: CASSSKSGQSYNEQFF. In DNA form, the CDR3 reads TGTGCCAGCAGCTCGAAATCTGGACAGTCCTACAATGAGCAGTTCTTC.